What follows is one T cell receptor (beta chain) and its context. The record originates from a study of T cell responses to AZD1222 COVID-19 vaccine. Repertoires were generated with immunoSEQ multiplex PCR, while TCRdb's copy carries only in-frame clones and drops some. The repertoire includes almost 70,000 clones, about four fifths of them detected once, and more than 13% sits in the top ten. Germline lookup yields CDR1 SNHLY and CDR2 FYNNEI. Trimming took 6 bases from V and 5 from J, leaving 17 bases between them. The CDR3 is 15 residues long. The sequencing here drew on peripheral blood, taken 28 days after the second AZD1222 dose. The chain has TRBV2 and TRBJ1-5; weak D call: TRBD1 (6 bases). The TCR originated in an adult who received the AZD1222 COVID-19 vaccine. The CDR3 coding sequence is TGTGCCAGCAGCCCACGGACAGCACAAGATCAGCCCCAGCATTTT. Translation: CASSPRTAQDQPQHF.